This section outlines one T cell receptor beta chain sequence together with its context. The antigen remains unidentified. Treatment defined: approximately 18 received Ad26.COV2.S at low or high dose, single or two shots; several received placebo; per-sample allocation not given. Samples were taken on day 63 after the first vaccine or placebo injection. The donor was a Boston adult aged 18-55 years. V was pared by 4 bases and J by 2 bases, with 8 bases between. The germline gives CDR1 SGHVS, CDR2 FQNEAQ. The CDR3 sequence is 14 residues long. The data derive from a study of Ad26.COV2.S vaccination and SARS-CoV-2 variants. Study information: Recipients of Ad26.COV2.S got it intramuscularly, once or twice 56 days apart.

Assay: immunoSEQ multiplex PCR; the TCRdb copy retains only in-frame clones and omits some. This sample has about 350,000 clones, with more than 85% found just once. Study results and limitations: Relative to placebo recipients, vaccine recipients exhibited elevated spike-specific TCR breadth.

This TCR was sampled from a person between 18 and 65 years old who received the Ad26.COV2.S COVID-19 vaccine or a placebo. This specimen was peripheral blood, taken in a trial of Ad26.COV2.S vaccine versus placebo. The rearrangement links TRBV7-8 to TRBJ2-2; D is unclear. CDR3 in amino acids: CASSSDTNTGELFF. The CDR3, as DNA: TGTGCCAGCAGCTCCGACACCAACACCGGGGAGCTGTTTTTT.